This TCR beta chain was profiled in a study of a mutant IDH1 vaccine in newly diagnosed glioma. In germline, CDR1 is SGHKS, CDR2 YYEKEE (reference sequence). V lost 0 bases to trimming and J lost 2 bases, with 13 bases between them. CDR3 length equals 16 residues. Clones were sequenced by immunoSEQ multiplex PCR, and TCRdb holds only the in-frame ones, with some missing. The repertoire has around 130,000 clones, about four fifths of them found once; the top ten carry 5.5%. Concerning this clone itself: What it binds is unknown.

Time point defined: week 11, during vaccination. Doses of 300 ug of mutant IDH1 20-mer peptide were given with topical imiquimod. V is TRBV5-5 and J is TRBJ2-3; D ambiguous. This receptor was obtained from a man aged 40-55 years with glioma. The sequences come from PBMCs, collected from a glioma patient whose treatment included an IDH1 peptide vaccine. The CDR3 protein is CASSLGWALNTDTQYF. CDR3 nucleotide sequence: TGTGCCAGCAGCTTGGGGTGGGCCCTTAACACAGATACGCAGTATTTT.